Each of the 21 T cell receptor beta chains below was sequenced from the same sample in a study of OX40 agonist ivuxolimab in advanced cancers. TCRdb keeps only in-frame clones here, not all; method: immunoSEQ multiplex PCR. The sample lists approximately 100,000 clones, around nine tenths occurring once. Specimen: CD4+ or CD8+ T cells sorted from blood, collected in a trial of the OX40 agonist ivuxolimab. These receptor sequences come from an adult with an advanced solid tumor such as melanoma, head and neck, liver or kidney cancer.

This clone occurred a few times. The rearrangement uses TRBV6-5 and TRBJ1-2, with D uncertain. The germline gives CDR1 MNHEY, CDR2 SVGAGI. V lost 6 bases and J lost 0, with 11 bases in between. CDR3 length: 14 amino acids. This CDR3 reads CASRLDTTNYGYTF. The CDR3 region has the DNA TGTGCCAGCAGACTAGACACTACTAACTATGGCTACACCTTC.

The sample holds one count of this clone. The genes are TRBV5-5 and TRBJ2-7; D not resolved. The V gene lost 3 bases and the J gene lost 9 bases, with 13 bases spanning the gap. CDR3 length: 12 residues. CDR1 is SGHKS, CDR2 YYEKEE, per germline (reference sequence). The CDR3 bases are TGTGCCAGCAGCTCTACAACCGCCGGGCAGTACTTC. Encoded protein: CASSSTTAGQYF.

J is TRBJ2-1 and V is TRBV7-2; TRBD1 agrees at 9 bases. The germline V gene has CDR1 SGHTA and CDR2 FQGNSA. V lost 1 base to trimming and J lost 7 bases; unmatched junction nucleotides: 5. This CDR3 has 15 amino acids. The CDR3: CASSLGGTGSNEQFF. In DNA form, the CDR3 reads TGTGCCAGCAGCTTAGGGGGGACAGGGAGTAATGAGCAGTTCTTC.

The chain uses TRBV18 and TRBJ1-2, with 7 bases matching TRBD1. Losses at the gene ends were 3 bases for V and 0 bases for J; bases not matched to a gene: 10. The CDR3 runs to 17 residues. The germline V gene encodes CDR1 KGHSH and CDR2 LQKENI. DNA of the CDR3: TGTGCCAGCTCACCTAACAGGGGATCCCGAGCTAACTATGGCTACACCTTC. It encodes CASSPNRGSRANYGYTF.

The J gene is TRBJ2-4, the V gene TRBV13; TRBD2 matches at 13 bases. The CDR3 extends over 21 amino acids. Germline CDR1 is PRHDT and CDR2 is FYEKMQ (reference sequence). The trim removed 5 bases at V and 0 bases at J, leaving 16 bases unmatched. In DNA form, the CDR3 reads TGTGCCAGCAGCCGTGGGACAGTAGGGACTAGCGGGGCACTAGCCAAAAACATTCAGTACTTC. Translation: CASSRGTVGTSGALAKNIQYF.

This chain joins TRBV11-2 and TRBJ1-3; D remains unclear. CDR1 and CDR2 (germline): SGHAT, FQNNGV. V was pared by 0 bases and J by 0 bases, with 9 bases between. This CDR3 is built from 16 residues. In nucleotides, the CDR3 is TGTGCCAGCAGCTTAGATATGCCCAGCTCTGGAAACACCATATATTTT. Protein sequence: CASSLDMPSSGNTIYF.

J is TRBJ2-2 and V is TRBV6-1, with TRBD1 matching 8 bases. Trimming removed 4 bases from V and 2 bases from J; junction bases left unmatched: 9. CDR3 length: 17 residues. The germline CDR1 and CDR2 sequences are MNHNS and SASEGT. CDR3 coding DNA: TGTGCCAGCAGTGCCGCCCAGGGGGCGCGAAACACCGGGGAGCTGTTTTTT. Translating it yields CASSAAQGARNTGELFF.

The chain recombines TRBV7-9 with TRBJ2-1; D not resolved. The length of the CDR3 is 15 residues. Trimming removed 2 bases from V and 6 bases from J, with 14 bases in between. Germline-derived CDR1 and CDR2 are SEHNR and FQNEAQ (reference sequence). The CDR3 nucleotides read TGTGCCAGCAGCTTATTAACGAGTCTCGGCAATGAGCAGTTCTTC. It yields the protein CASSLLTSLGNEQFF.

The chain combines TRBV7-9 with TRBJ1-1; D is perhaps TRBD1 (5 bases). Trimming left V 0 bases short and J 0 bases short, with 8 bases between. Germline CDR1 reads SEHNR; CDR2 reads FQNEAQ (reference sequence). This CDR3 is 15 amino acids long. CDR3 in DNA: TGTGCCAGCAGCTTAGCCCTGACAGTGAACACTGAAGCTTTCTTT. It is translated as CASSLALTVNTEAFF.

In its sample, this clone was seen a few times. The chain joins TRBV5-1 to TRBJ2-5; D unclear. Germline values: CDR1 SGHRS, CDR2 YFSETQ. The length of the CDR3 is 13 residues. V lost 0 bases, J lost 2 bases, and 5 bases lay in between. CDR3 coding DNA: TGCGCCAGCAGCTTGGCCAGTCAAGAGACCCAGTACTTC. It translates to CASSLASQETQYF.

CDR3 sequence: CASSLQLGVSTDTQYF. The CDR3, as DNA: TGTGCCAGCAGTTTGCAGCTCGGAGTCAGCACAGATACGCAGTATTTT. J is TRBJ2-3 and V is TRBV28; D uncertain. This CDR3 spans 16 amino acids. V lost 3 bases to trimming and J lost 0 bases, with 13 bases between them. The germline gives CDR1 MDHEN, CDR2 SYDVKM. The entire variable domain, with the rest obtained from reference TRBV28 and TRBJ2-3, is as follows: DVKVTQSSRYLVKRTGEKVFLECVQDMDHENMFWYRQDPGLGLRLIYFSYDVKMKEKGDIPEGYSVSREKKERFSLILESASTNQTSMYLCASSLQLGVSTDTQYFGPGTRLTVL.

This chain uses TRBV19 with TRBJ2-1; D perhaps matches TRBD2 (6 bases). Trimming took 3 bases from V and 7 from J, leaving 22 bases between them. The CDR3 loop spans 17 amino acids. Germline lookup yields CDR1 LNHDA and CDR2 SQIVND (reference sequence). CDR3 sequence reads: CASSISWAGFLGNEQFF. DNA for the CDR3: TGTGCCAGTAGTATCAGCTGGGCGGGGTTCCTGGGGAATGAGCAGTTCTTC.

V and J are TRBV28 and TRBJ2-1; D may be TRBD2 (6 bases). The V end was cut by 7 bases, the J end by 10 bases, with 20 bases between. The CDR3 totals 14 residues. Germline V gene lookup returns CDR1 MDHEN and CDR2 SYDVKM. The CDR3 nucleotides read TGTGCCAGCACCCCCTCCAGTAGCGGACGAGAGCAGTTCTTC. Protein sequence: CASTPSSSGREQFF.

The V and J genes are TRBV28 and TRBJ2-6; possibly TRBD2 for D (5 bases). The CDR3 covers 14 residues. Germline lookup yields CDR1 MDHEN and CDR2 SYDVKM. Trimming removed 5 bases from V and 4 bases from J, with 9 bases in between. This CDR3 is CASSGRAGANVLTF. CDR3 in DNA: TGTGCCAGCAGTGGGCGGGCCGGGGCCAACGTCCTGACTTTC.

In this sample, this clone turned up a few times. J is TRBJ2-3 and V is TRBV28; unclear D gene. V was pared by 3 bases and J by 2 bases, with 6 bases between. The CDR3 is 13 amino acids. Germline V gene sequence: CDR1 MDHEN, CDR2 SYDVKM. This CDR3 reads CASSLRTTDTQYF. Written as DNA, the CDR3 is TGTGCCAGCAGTTTGCGCACCACAGATACGCAGTATTTT.

The V call is TRBV15, the J call TRBJ2-1; D is possibly TRBD2 (5 bases). V was clipped by 5 bases and J by 1 base, with 12 bases between them. Germline loops: CDR1 LNHNV, CDR2 YYDKDF (reference sequence). This CDR3 contains 15 residues. CDR3 sequence reads: CATSQDSMSYNEQFF. The CDR3, as DNA: TGTGCCACCAGCCAGGACTCGATGTCCTACAATGAGCAGTTCTTC. Full variable domain (remainder filled in from reference TRBV15 and TRBJ2-1): DAMVIQNPRYQVTQFGKPVTLSCSQTLNHNVMYWYQQKSSQAPKLLFHYYDKDFNNEADTPDNFQSRRPNTSFCFLDIRSPGLGDTAMYLCATSQDSMSYNEQFFGPGTRLTVL.

V is TRBV28 and J is TRBJ1-2; TRBD1 agrees at 7 bases. V lost 6 bases to trimming and J lost 3 bases; unmatched junction nucleotides: 10. The CDR3 covers 15 residues. Germline CDR1 reads MDHEN; CDR2 reads SYDVKM. CDR3 in DNA: TGTGCCAGCAGGATCACGGGGACAGCTGACTATGGCTACACCTTC. It codes for CASRITGTADYGYTF.

The J gene is TRBJ1-2, the V gene TRBV5-6, with D possibly TRBD1 on 5 matching bases. The V and J ends lost 0 bases and 4 bases respectively, with 13 bases between them. Per the germline V gene, CDR1 is SGHDT and CDR2 is YYEEEE. CDR3 length: 15 amino acids. The CDR3 DNA follows: TGTGCCAGCAGCTTGGCCCCGACAGCCGTCTATGGCTACACCTTC. This gives the protein CASSLAPTAVYGYTF. Looking up the rest from reference TRBV5-6 and TRBJ1-2 gives the full variable domain: DAGVTQSPTHLIKTRGQQVTLRCSPKSGHDTVSWYQQALGQGPQFIFQYYEEEERQRGNFPDRFSGHQFPNYSSELNVNALLLGDSALYLCASSLAPTAVYGYTFGSGTRLTVV.

The chain links TRBV5-1 to TRBJ2-7, with 7 bases aligning to TRBD1. The V gene end was trimmed by 3 bases and the J gene end by 0 bases; junction bases not matched to a gene: 9. Germline-derived CDR1 and CDR2 are SGHRS and YFSETQ. The CDR3 covers 16 residues. The CDR3 DNA is TGCGCCAGCAGCTACTTCTCGGGACAGAGCTCCTACGAGCAGTACTTC. Amino acid sequence: CASSYFSGQSSYEQYF.

V and J are TRBV5-4 and TRBJ2-5, with D tentatively TRBD1 or TRBD2 (6 bases each). The CDR3 loop spans 16 amino acids. Germline V lookup: CDR1 SGHNT, CDR2 YYREEE (reference sequence). The V gene lost 1 base and the J gene lost 5 bases, with 18 bases spanning the gap. The CDR3 DNA is TGTGCCAGCAGCTTGAGAACTGGGGGGCCCGGGGAGACCCAGTACTTC. It translates to CASSLRTGGPGETQYF.

This chain connects TRBV11-1 to TRBJ2-5, with TRBD2 matching 13 bases. The CDR3 spans 16 residues. Germline V gives CDR1 SGHAT, CDR2 FQDESV (reference sequence). V lost 5 bases and J lost 0; bases outside the gene matches: 3. The CDR3 sequence: CASSPGLAGHQETQYF. The CDR3, as DNA: TGTGCCAGCAGCCCGGGACTAGCGGGGCACCAAGAGACCCAGTACTTC.